The 11 T cell receptor beta chains presented below share a single source sample, sequenced in a study of blood T cells in healthy people across ages. A second roughly 6 to 11 cycle PCR used barcoded and J-beta primers. MiXCR, applied by TCRdb to the 5' RACE reads, yields one record per CDR3 protein. Of fewer than 800,000 distinct CDR3 sequences listed, around 20% were seen once; the top ten hold around 3.4%. The sequencing sample was made of blood. The receptors were gathered from a man between 65 and 85 years old in good health.

This clonotype was seen just once. The chain is built from TRBV20-1 and TRBJ2-1, with TRBD2 identical over 9 bases. Germline V CDR1 and CDR2: DFQATT, SNEGSKA (reference sequence). V was pared by 5 bases and J by 2 bases, with 7 bases of the junction left unmatched. CDR3 size: 15 residues. The CDR3 spells CSAGILAGPYNEQFF. The CDR3 DNA is TGCAGTGCTGGTATCCTAGCGGGGCCCTACAATGAGCAGTTCTTC.

This clonotype was found a few times. The V gene is TRBV7-2, the J gene TRBJ2-7; D might be TRBD1 (6 bases). Trimming took 4 bases from V and 0 from J, leaving 13 bases between them. Germline V CDR1 and CDR2: SGHTA, FQGNSA. The CDR3 is 15 amino acids. The DNA of the CDR3 is TGTGCCAGCAGCTCTCGACAGGCCATCTCCTACGAGCAGTACTTC. This translates into CASSSRQAISYEQYF.

This clonotype was detected only a few times. V is TRBV3-1 and J is TRBJ2-1, with TRBD2 identical over 10 bases. Germline lookup yields CDR1 LGHDT and CDR2 YNNKEL (reference sequence). This CDR3 contains 17 residues. V gave up 1 base and J gave up 7 bases; unmatched junction bases: 10. CDR3 coding DNA: TGTGCCAGCAGCCAAGCCCAACTAGCGGGAAGTCTAAATGAGCAGTTCTTC. It translates to CASSQAQLAGSLNEQFF.

In this sample, this clonotype turned up a few times. This sequence joins TRBV29-1 and TRBJ2-2; D unresolved. The CDR3 runs 13 residues. CDR1 and CDR2 from the germline V gene are SQVTM and ANQGSEA. Trimming took 5 bases from V and 1 from J, leaving 8 bases between them. This chain's CDR3 is CSVSTRNTGELFF. The DNA for the CDR3 is TGCAGCGTTTCGACAAGGAACACCGGGGAGCTGTTTTTT.

In this sample, this clonotype turned up a few times. This is likely a read error, given that the CDR3 carries no conserved phenylalanine or tryptophan at its end. The chain joins TRBV10-3 to TRBJ2-3; 12 bases line up with TRBD2. Germline CDR1 and CDR2: ENHRY and SYGVKD. The CDR3 length is 18 residues. Unmatched junction bases numbered 9, after V lost 0 bases and J lost 5 bases. CDR3 in DNA: TGTGCCATCAGTGAGTCAGAATGGCTAGCGGGAGGGCAAGATACGCAGTATGTT. This encodes CAISESEWLAGGQDTQYV.

This clonotype has ten or more counts. V gene TRBV7-6 combines with J gene TRBJ2-7, with D maybe TRBD1 (6 bases). The length of the CDR3 is 16 residues. V was shortened by 0 bases and J by 4 bases, with 16 bases between the two germline ends. Germline loops: CDR1 SGHVS, CDR2 FNYEAQ. Written as DNA, the CDR3 is TGTGCCAGCAGCTTAGCGCTAGACAGGATGGGTTACGAGCAGTACTTC. Residues: CASSLALDRMGYEQYF.

The chain couples TRBV20-1 to TRBJ2-1; no clear D. The CDR3 length is 17 residues. V shed 6 bases and J shed 0 bases, with 21 bases lying between them. Germline lookup yields CDR1 DFQATT and CDR2 SNEGSKA (reference sequence). The CDR3 region is CSAEEMGGYSSYNEQFF. The CDR3 coding sequence is TGCAGTGCGGAAGAGATGGGCGGCTACAGCTCCTACAATGAGCAGTTCTTC.

V usage is TRBV28 and J usage is TRBJ2-4, with 7 bases aligning to TRBD2. After removal of 7 bases from V and 14 bases from J, the junction contained 11 bases not matched to a gene. Germline values: CDR1 MDHEN, CDR2 SYDVKM. The CDR3 has 12 amino acids. The CDR3 DNA reads TGTGCCAGCACCGACCCCACTAGCGTTAAGTACTTC. Its protein is CASTDPTSVKYF.

There are a few counts of this clonotype. The V call is TRBV2, the J call TRBJ2-5; possibly TRBD2 for D (6 bases). The J call is uncertain, as TRBJ2-1 better fits the DNA end. This CDR3 region has 14 residues. Looked up from germline, CDR1 is SNHLY and CDR2 is FYNNEI. The CDR3 sequence is CASRELSGVNEQFF. The DNA for the CDR3 is TGTGCCAGCAGAGAACTATCGGGAGTCAATGAGCAGTTCTTC.

The rearrangement uses TRBV4-3 and TRBJ2-5, with D uncertain. Near its end, the DNA agrees better with TRBJ2-7, so the J call may be wrong. Germline CDR1 reads LGHNA; CDR2 reads YSLEER. The CDR3 extends over 14 amino acids. CDR3 amino acids: CASSQGLPSYEQYF. For the CDR3, the DNA is TGCGCCAGCAGCCAAGGGTTACCCTCCTACGAGCAGTACTTC.

The gene calls are TRBV3-1 and TRBJ2-7; 12 bases match TRBD1. J lost 6 bases, V lost 1 base, and 4 bases had no gene match. Per the germline V gene, CDR1 is LGHDT and CDR2 is YNNKEL (reference sequence). The CDR3 spans 15 residues. The CDR3 DNA follows: TGTGCCAGCAGCCAAGTTCGGGACAGGGGGCTCGAGCAGTACTTC. It encodes CASSQVRDRGLEQYF.